This is a list of T cell receptor beta chains from one sample in a study of blood T cell repertoires in COVID-19. The repertoire was sequenced with immunoSEQ multiplex PCR; TCRdb's copy has only in-frame clones and lacks some. The sample has 100,000 or so clones; about 76% are singletons. Source material: peripheral blood. The receptor source for this set is a man older than 75 with acute or convalescent COVID-19. CDR3s leave out the opening cysteine and the closing phenylalanine or tryptophan. D genes are given only for firm matches.

V: TRBV19
D: NA
J: TRBJ1-1
CDR3: ATQRQLNTEAF

V: TRBV9
D: NA
J: TRBJ2-3
CDR3: ASRGTSTDTQY

V: TRBV9
D: NA
J: TRBJ2-1
CDR3: ASNRLGPYNEQF

V: TRBV7-9
D: TRBD2
J: TRBJ2-7
CDR3: ASTQTSGRAGVSYEQY

V: TRBV27
D: NA
J: TRBJ2-4
CDR3: ASSSYSLLAKNIQY

V: TRBV29-1
D: NA
J: TRBJ2-6
CDR3: SAKWGTSSGANVLT

V: TRBV19
D: TRBD2
J: TRBJ2-1
CDR3: ASSILLAGGPGEQF

V: TRBV15
D: TRBD1
J: TRBJ2-4
CDR3: ATSREGTGVEAKNIQY

V: TRBV28
D: TRBD1
J: TRBJ1-3
CDR3: ASGTAGNTIY

V: TRBV5-1
D: TRBD2
J: TRBJ2-6
CDR3: ASSFTSGSSGANVLT

V: TRBV2
D: NA
J: TRBJ2-2
CDR3: ASSNQGVGELF

V: TRBV5-1
D: TRBD1
J: TRBJ1-1
CDR3: ASSLQGQLNTEAF

V: TRBV6-5
D: TRBD1
J: TRBJ2-7
CDR3: ASRGQGFYEQY

V: TRBV5-4
D: NA
J: TRBJ2-5
CDR3: ASSPLPRETQY

V: TRBV29-1
D: NA
J: TRBJ1-1
CDR3: SVGQLKGEAF

V: TRBV18
D: NA
J: TRBJ1-1
CDR3: ASSHRNTEAF

V: TRBV18
D: TRBD1
J: TRBJ2-7
CDR3: ATSGGQGNYEQY

V: TRBV6-5
D: TRBD2
J: TRBJ2-7
CDR3: ATSRLADHYEQY

V: TRBV3-1/TRBV3-2
D: TRBD1
J: TRBJ1-2
CDR3: ASSRGQGGGYT

V: TRBV28
D: TRBD1
J: TRBJ1-3
CDR3: ASTPGTAGNTIY

V: TRBV3-1/TRBV3-2
D: NA
J: TRBJ1-2
CDR3: ASSPPQGRGYT

V: TRBV27
D: TRBD1
J: TRBJ2-1
CDR3: ASRNPGTGEYEQF

V: TRBV18
D: NA
J: TRBJ1-1
CDR3: ASSPTSAVVTEAF

V: TRBV3-1/TRBV3-2
D: TRBD1
J: TRBJ2-7
CDR3: ASTLGTGRYEQY

V: TRBV5-1
D: NA
J: TRBJ2-5
CDR3: ASSVTPNQETQY

V: TRBV3-1/TRBV3-2
D: TRBD1
J: TRBJ1-1
CDR3: ASSQQEWTGNTEAF

V: TRBV15
D: NA
J: TRBJ1-1
CDR3: ATSRGSTEAF

V: TRBV4-1
D: TRBD1
J: TRBJ2-7
CDR3: ASSEMTGGYGEQY

V: TRBV5-1
D: NA
J: TRBJ1-1
CDR3: ASSLFGGTEAF

V: TRBV2
D: NA
J: TRBJ2-5
CDR3: ASGRHGETQY

V: TRBV9
D: NA
J: TRBJ2-1
CDR3: ASSVALVAGGDNEQF

V: TRBV28
D: TRBD1
J: TRBJ2-7
CDR3: ASTRTGASGGQY

V: TRBV5-1
D: NA
J: TRBJ1-1
CDR3: ASSRRQPSTEAF

V: TRBV6-2/TRBV6-3
D: NA
J: TRBJ2-7
CDR3: ASSTGHLSGGEQY

V: TRBV9
D: NA
J: TRBJ1-1
CDR3: ASSWGKMNTEAF

V: TRBV7-2
D: NA
J: TRBJ2-2
CDR3: ASSLPGGELF